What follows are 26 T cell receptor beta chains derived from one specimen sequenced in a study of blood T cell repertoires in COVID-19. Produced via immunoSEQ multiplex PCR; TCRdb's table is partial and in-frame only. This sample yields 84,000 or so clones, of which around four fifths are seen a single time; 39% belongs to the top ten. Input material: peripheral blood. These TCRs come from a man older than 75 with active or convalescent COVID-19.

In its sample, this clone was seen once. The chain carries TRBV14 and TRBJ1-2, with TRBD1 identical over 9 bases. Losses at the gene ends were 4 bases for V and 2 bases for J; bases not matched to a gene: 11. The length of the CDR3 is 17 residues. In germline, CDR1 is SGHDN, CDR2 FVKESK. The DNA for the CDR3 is TGTGCCAGCAGCCCCCGGGACAGGGATCCCGCCAACTATGGCTACACCTTC. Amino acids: CASSPRDRDPANYGYTF.

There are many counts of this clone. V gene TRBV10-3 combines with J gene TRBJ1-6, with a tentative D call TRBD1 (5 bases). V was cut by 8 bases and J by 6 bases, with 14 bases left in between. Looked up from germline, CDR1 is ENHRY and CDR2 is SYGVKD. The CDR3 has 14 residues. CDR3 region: CAIGTQGGNSPLHF. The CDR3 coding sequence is TGTGCCATCGGGACTCAAGGAGGTAATTCACCCCTCCACTTT.

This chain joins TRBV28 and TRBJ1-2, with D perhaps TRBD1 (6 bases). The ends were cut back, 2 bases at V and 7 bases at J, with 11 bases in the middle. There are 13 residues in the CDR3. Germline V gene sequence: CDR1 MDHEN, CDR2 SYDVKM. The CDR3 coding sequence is TGTGCCAGCAGTTTAGTAGGGGGTAGTGGCTACACCTTC. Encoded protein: CASSLVGGSGYTF.

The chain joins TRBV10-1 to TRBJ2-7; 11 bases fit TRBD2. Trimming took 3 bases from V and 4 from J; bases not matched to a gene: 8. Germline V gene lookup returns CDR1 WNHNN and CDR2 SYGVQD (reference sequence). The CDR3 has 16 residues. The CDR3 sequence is CASSDSGLAGPYEQYF. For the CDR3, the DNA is TGCGCCAGCAGTGATTCCGGACTAGCGGGTCCGTACGAGCAGTACTTC.

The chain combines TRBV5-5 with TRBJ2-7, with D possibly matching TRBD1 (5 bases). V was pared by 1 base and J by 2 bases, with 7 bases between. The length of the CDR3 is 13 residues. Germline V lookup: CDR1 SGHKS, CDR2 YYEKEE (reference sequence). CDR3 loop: CASSLPGTYEQYF. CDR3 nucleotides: TGTGCCAGCAGCTTGCCAGGGACCTACGAGCAGTACTTC.

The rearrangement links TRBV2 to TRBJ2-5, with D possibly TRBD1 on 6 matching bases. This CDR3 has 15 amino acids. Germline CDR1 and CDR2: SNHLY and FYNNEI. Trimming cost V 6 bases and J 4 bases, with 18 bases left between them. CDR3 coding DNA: TGTGCCAGCAGGCAAATCGTGGGGGCCCTAGAGACCCAGTACTTC. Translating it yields CASRQIVGALETQYF.

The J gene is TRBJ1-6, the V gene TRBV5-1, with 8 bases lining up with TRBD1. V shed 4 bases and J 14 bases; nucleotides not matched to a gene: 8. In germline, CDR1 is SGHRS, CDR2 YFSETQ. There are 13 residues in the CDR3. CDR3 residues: CASSAGQEGSLHF. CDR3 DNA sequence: TGCGCCAGCAGCGCGGGACAGGAAGGATCCCTCCACTTT.

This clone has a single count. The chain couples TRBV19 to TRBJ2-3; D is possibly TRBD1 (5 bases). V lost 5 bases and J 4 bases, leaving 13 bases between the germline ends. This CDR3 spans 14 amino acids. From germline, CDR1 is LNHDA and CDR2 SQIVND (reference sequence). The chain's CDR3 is CASSSDRGADTQYF. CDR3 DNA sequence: TGTGCCAGTAGTTCGGATAGGGGCGCAGATACGCAGTATTTT.

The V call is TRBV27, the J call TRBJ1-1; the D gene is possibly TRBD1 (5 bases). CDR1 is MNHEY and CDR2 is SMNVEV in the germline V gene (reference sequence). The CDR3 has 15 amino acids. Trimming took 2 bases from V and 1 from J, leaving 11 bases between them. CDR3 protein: CASSLRPGQNTEAFF. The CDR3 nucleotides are TGTGCCAGCAGTTTACGGCCAGGACAGAACACTGAAGCTTTCTTT.

CDR3 protein: CASSRVLAGDYNEQFF. The DNA of the CDR3 is TGTGCCAGCAGCCGGGTCCTAGCGGGGGATTACAATGAGCAGTTCTTC. V usage is TRBV4-2 and J usage is TRBJ2-1, with 10 bases identical to TRBD2. CDR3 size: 16 residues. CDR1 LGHNA and CDR2 YNFKEQ come from the germline V gene. After removal of 4 bases from V and 4 bases from J, the junction contained 7 bases not matched to a gene.

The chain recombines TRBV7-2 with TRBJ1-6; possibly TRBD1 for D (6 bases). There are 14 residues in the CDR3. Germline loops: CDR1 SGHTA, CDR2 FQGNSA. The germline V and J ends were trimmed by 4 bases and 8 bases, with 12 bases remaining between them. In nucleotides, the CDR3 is TGTGCCAGCAGCTACCGGACAGAATATTCACCCCTCCACTTT. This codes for CASSYRTEYSPLHF.

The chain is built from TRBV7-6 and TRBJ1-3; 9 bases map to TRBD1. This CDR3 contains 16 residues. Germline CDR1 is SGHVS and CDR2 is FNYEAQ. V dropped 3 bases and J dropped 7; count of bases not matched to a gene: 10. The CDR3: CASSLDTGTGRNTIYF. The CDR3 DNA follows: TGTGCCAGCAGCTTGGACACCGGGACAGGGAGGAACACCATATATTTT.

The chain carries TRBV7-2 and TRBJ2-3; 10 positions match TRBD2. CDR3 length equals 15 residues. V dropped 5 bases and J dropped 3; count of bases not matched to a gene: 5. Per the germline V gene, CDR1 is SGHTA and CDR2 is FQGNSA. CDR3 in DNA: TGTGCCAGCAGCACGGTAGCGGGGGGAACAGATACGCAGTATTTT. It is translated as CASSTVAGGTDTQYF.

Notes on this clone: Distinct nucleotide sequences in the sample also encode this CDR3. The CDR3 here is CASSLRGGSTDTQYF. CDR3 sequence (DNA): TGCGCCAGCAGCTTGCGGGGGGGAAGCACAGATACGCAGTATTTT. The chain recombines TRBV5-1 with TRBJ2-3; 8 positions agree with TRBD2. The CDR3 extends over 15 amino acids. J lost 0 bases, V lost 1 base, and 1 base had no gene match. In germline, CDR1 is SGHRS, CDR2 YFSETQ.

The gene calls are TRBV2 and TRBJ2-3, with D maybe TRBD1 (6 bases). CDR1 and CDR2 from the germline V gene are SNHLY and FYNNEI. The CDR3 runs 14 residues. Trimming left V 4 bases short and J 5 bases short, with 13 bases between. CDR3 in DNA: TGTGCCAGCAGTGCGGTTGGGGGCTTAGATACGCAGTATTTT. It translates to CASSAVGGLDTQYF.

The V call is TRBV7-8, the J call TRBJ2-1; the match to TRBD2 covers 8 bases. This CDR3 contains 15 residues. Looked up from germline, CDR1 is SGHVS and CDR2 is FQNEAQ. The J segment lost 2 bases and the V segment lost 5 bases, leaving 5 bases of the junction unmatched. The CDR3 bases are TGTGCCAGCAGCCCAAGCGGGGGCCCCTACAATGAGCAGTTCTTC. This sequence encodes CASSPSGGPYNEQFF. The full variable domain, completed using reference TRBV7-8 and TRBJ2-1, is GAGVSQSPRYKVAKRGQDVALRCDPISGHVSLFWYQQALGQGPEFLTYFQNEAQLDKSGLPSDRFFAERPEGSVSTLKIQRTQQEDSAVYLCASSPSGGPYNEQFFGPGTRLTVL.

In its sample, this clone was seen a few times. In DNA, the CDR3 is TGTGCCAGCAGGGGGGACTCGTACCAAGAGACCCAGTACTTC. Protein sequence: CASRGDSYQETQYF. The chain recombines TRBV2 with TRBJ2-5; maybe TRBD2 (6 bases). Trimming left V 6 bases short and J 0 bases short, with 11 bases between. CDR1 and CDR2 from the germline V gene are SNHLY and FYNNEI. CDR3 length: 14 residues.

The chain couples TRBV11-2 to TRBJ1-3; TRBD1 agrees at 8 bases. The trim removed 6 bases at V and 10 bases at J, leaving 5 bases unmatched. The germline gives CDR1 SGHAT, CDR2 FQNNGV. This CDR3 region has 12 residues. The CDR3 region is CASSQGARTIYF. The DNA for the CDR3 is TGTGCCAGCAGTCAGGGGGCCCGGACCATATATTTT.

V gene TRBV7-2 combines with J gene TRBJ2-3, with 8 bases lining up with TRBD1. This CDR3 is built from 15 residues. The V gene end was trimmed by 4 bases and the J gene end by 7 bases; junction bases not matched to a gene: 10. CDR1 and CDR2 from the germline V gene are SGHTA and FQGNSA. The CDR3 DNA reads TGTGCCAGCAGCTCCCCAGGGGGCCAAGGTAATACGCAGTATTTT. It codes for CASSSPGGQGNTQYF.

CDR3 nucleotides: TGTGCCAGCAGCCAGGGCAGATACACCGGGGAGCTGTTTTTT. Encoded protein: CASSQGRYTGELFF. J is TRBJ2-2 and V is TRBV14; D is undetermined. Germline V gene sequence: CDR1 SGHDN, CDR2 FVKESK. The V and J ends lost 3 bases and 3 bases respectively, with 8 bases between them. This CDR3 spans 14 amino acids.

CDR3 DNA: TGTGCCAGCAGTTACGGGACAGCGCACTATGAGCAGTTCTTC. Its protein product is CASSYGTAHYEQFF. The V and J genes are TRBV6-5 and TRBJ2-1; 7 nucleotides agree with TRBD1. The CDR3 totals 14 residues. V lost 2 bases, J lost 8 bases, and 6 bases stayed unmatched. CDR1 and CDR2 (germline): MNHEY, SVGAGI.

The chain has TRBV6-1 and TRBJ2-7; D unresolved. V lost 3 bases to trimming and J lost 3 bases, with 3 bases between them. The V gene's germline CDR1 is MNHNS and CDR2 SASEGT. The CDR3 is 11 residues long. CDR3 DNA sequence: TGTGCCAGCAGTGATATCTACGAGCAGTACTTC. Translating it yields CASSDIYEQYF.

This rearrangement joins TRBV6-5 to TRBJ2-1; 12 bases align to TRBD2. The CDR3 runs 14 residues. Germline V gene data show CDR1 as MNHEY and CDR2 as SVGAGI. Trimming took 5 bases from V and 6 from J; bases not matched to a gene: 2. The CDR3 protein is CASSRLAGANEQFF. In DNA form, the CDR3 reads TGTGCCAGCAGTCGACTAGCGGGAGCCAATGAGCAGTTCTTC.

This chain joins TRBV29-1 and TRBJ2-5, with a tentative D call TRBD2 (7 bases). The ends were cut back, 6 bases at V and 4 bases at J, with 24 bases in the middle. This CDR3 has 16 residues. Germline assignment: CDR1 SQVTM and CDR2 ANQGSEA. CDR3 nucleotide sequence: TGCAGCGTCGGGGAGAGGGGGGGGATCCACCGAGAGACCCAGTACTTC. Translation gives CSVGERGGIHRETQYF.

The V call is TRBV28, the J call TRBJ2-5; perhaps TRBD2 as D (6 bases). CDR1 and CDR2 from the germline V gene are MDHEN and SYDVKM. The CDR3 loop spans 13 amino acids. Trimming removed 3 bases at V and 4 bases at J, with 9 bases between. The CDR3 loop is CASSFTGVETQYF. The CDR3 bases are TGTGCCAGCAGTTTTACGGGAGTAGAGACCCAGTACTTC.

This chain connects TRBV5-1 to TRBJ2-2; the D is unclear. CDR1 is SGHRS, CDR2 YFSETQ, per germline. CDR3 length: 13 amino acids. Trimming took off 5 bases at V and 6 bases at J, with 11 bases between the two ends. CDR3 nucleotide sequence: TGCGCCAGCAGTTCTGACTGGTCCGGGGAGCTGTTTTTT. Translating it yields CASSSDWSGELFF. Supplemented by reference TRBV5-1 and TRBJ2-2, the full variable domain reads KAGVTQTPRYLIKTRGQQVTLSCSPISGHRSVSWYQQTPGQGLQFLFEYFSETQRNKGNFPGRFSGRQFSNSRSEMNVSTLELGDSALYLCASSSDWSGELFFGEGSRLTVL.